The rows below give T cell receptor beta chains drawn from one sample of a study of shared clonotypes between healthy human individuals. The data were produced by immunoSEQ multiplex PCR, yet TCRdb's version contains in-frame clones alone and is incomplete. The sample contains 950,000 to 1,200,000 clones, 70% to 85% of which appear only once. Source material: memory CD4+ T cells from PBMCs. These receptors were obtained from a man younger than 35 in good health. Some clones in this sample may be carry-over from other donors' samples. The CDR3 runs from the conserved cysteine through the conserved F or W. Each record gives: V gene, J gene, CDR3 protein.

V: TRBV19; J: TRBJ1-2; CDR3: CASRKGPGTYGYTF
V: TRBV7-9; J: TRBJ1-2; CDR3: CASSRDDYGYTF
V: TRBV13; J: TRBJ2-7; CDR3: CASSVAGALAHEQYF
V: TRBV7-1; J: TRBJ1-2; CDR3: CASSLSDEGKTYGYTF
V: TRBV18; J: TRBJ2-3; CDR3: CASSPDLGPIDTQYF
V: TRBV7-8; J: TRBJ1-5; CDR3: CASSSRTGGRGNQPQHF
V: TRBV6-5; J: TRBJ2-7; CDR3: CASTLRGGSSYEQYF
V: TRBV19; J: TRBJ1-5; CDR3: CASNHRNNQPQHF
V: TRBV7-9; J: TRBJ2-1; CDR3: CASTQSDPYNEQFF
V: TRBV5-1; J: TRBJ2-1; CDR3: CASSLVQGLNEQFF
V: TRBV28; J: TRBJ2-1; CDR3: CASSFGPSGRSRGGQFF
V: TRBV11-2; J: TRBJ2-7; CDR3: CASSSGQFSYEQYF
V: TRBV10-2; J: TRBJ1-1; CDR3: CASSEQGTTEAFF
V: TRBV28; J: TRBJ1-5; CDR3: CASSSPDRDPQPQHF
V: TRBV28; J: TRBJ1-5; CDR3: CASSLRARGSGNQPQHF
V: TRBV5-3; J: TRBJ2-1; CDR3: CARSLRGSSYNEQFF
V: TRBV4-2; J: TRBJ2-1; CDR3: CASSHTIAGFDNEQFF
V: TRBV6-1; J: TRBJ2-1; CDR3: CASILTSGTPVQFF
V: TRBV6-5; J: TRBJ2-5; CDR3: CASTATGTQYF
V: TRBV5-4; J: TRBJ2-2; CDR3: CASSTGLAGNTGELFF
V: TRBV30; J: TRBJ1-4; CDR3: CAWNRESDEKLFF
V: TRBV5-1; J: TRBJ2-6; CDR3: CASSRGGQGQFGANVLTF
V: TRBV5-1; J: TRBJ2-7; CDR3: CASSFLGYPYEQYF
V: TRBV5-1; J: TRBJ2-5; CDR3: CASTAEETQYF
V: TRBV5-1; J: TRBJ2-1; CDR3: CASSFGVRGNEQFF
V: TRBV25-1; J: TRBJ1-1; CDR3: CASSVGGQTEAFF
V: TRBV9; J: TRBJ2-7; CDR3: CASSVDPAGGIYEQYF
V: TRBV5-1; J: TRBJ2-1; CDR3: CASSLSGNSYNEQFF
V: TRBV14; J: TRBJ2-5; CDR3: CASSPLAGGSVGQETQYF
V: TRBV28; J: TRBJ2-7; CDR3: CASSLEETPRDEQYF
V: TRBV7-8; J: TRBJ2-7; CDR3: CASSLGRGLSYEQYF
V: TRBV2; J: TRBJ2-1; CDR3: CASSVGQLSYNEQFF
V: TRBV18; J: TRBJ2-7; CDR3: CASSQAGTAHEQYF